Listed below are T cell receptor beta chains from one sample, sequenced in a study of Ad26.COV2.S vaccination and SARS-CoV-2 variants. This table comes from immunoSEQ multiplex PCR, and its TCRdb copy is limited to in-frame clones, with some not included. This sample carries 87,000 or so clones, roughly 85% of them seen once, and the ten largest clones take 15% to 20%. The starting material was peripheral blood, obtained after recovery from COVID-19. Source of these receptors: a human donor who had recovered from COVID-19. The CDR3 runs from the conserved cysteine through the conserved F or W.

TRBV3-1/TRBV3-2	CASTPGRDNTYEQYF
TRBV28	CSSAGATEAFF
TRBV6-1	CASSETSGTGGNEQFF
TRBV6-5	CASSSTTSGYYEQYF
TRBV19	CASTPHSKYRGETQYF
TRBV7-2	CASSFVGRVNTEAFF
TRBV4-3	CASSQDLYGSYEQYF
TRBV1	CTSSQPPGLAGGWKETQYF
TRBV4-1	CASSRPTGGNSPLHF
TRBV2	CASSGPPSGRAHEQFF
TRBV11-2	CASSFGQLAYEQYF
TRBV6-4	CASSDKNTGELFF
TRBV24-1	CATGGWGNQPQHF
TRBV11-3	CASSFLGGSSSYNEQFF
TRBV19	CASSISAVGQETQYF
TRBV5-1	CASSATGTGANVLTF
TRBV7-9	CASSWTGPEQYF
TRBV6-2/TRBV6-3	CASSYYILRGLNYEQYF
TRBV27	CASRRDGTVQQQYF
TRBV6-5	CASSYSWGAELFF
TRBV19	CASTRYVPNYGYTF
TRBV5-6	CASSRDRHQETQYF
TRBV14	CASSQDVGGNMEGYTF
TRBV4-2	CASSPAQRDDYEQYF
TRBV19	CASSILPGAGSYGYTF
TRBV14	CASSPNRGEAFF
TRBV4-3	CASSRGASGQEGYGYTF
TRBV28	CASSPTSGSTDTQYF
TRBV4-3	CASSSKRESSYNEQFF
TRBV2	CASSEAQATDTQYF
TRBV29-1	CSGGHMNTEAFF
TRBV24-1	CATSDLVFGGTDTQYF
TRBV5-4	CASSLGDRTYEQYF
TRBV24-1	CATSPGANVLTF
TRBV21-1	CASSKPAGDTDTQYF
TRBV7-2	CASRPTATSNSPLHF
TRBV5-5	CASSLDGGEIGKLFF
TRBV4-1	CASSPAATGLSYEQYF
TRBV3-1/TRBV3-2	CASSRQGIETQYF
TRBV11-3	CASGARGSFGNTIYF
TRBV6-6	CASRKTGGGEKLFF
TRBV11-3	CASSLDSSYEQYF
TRBV7-6	CASSSSRDRGLRSTDTQYF
TRBV4-3	CASSLDKGSYNEQFF
TRBV19	CASRASGRETQYF
TRBV6-6	CASSFSREGNEQFF
TRBV19	CASILRGGRASSEQFF
TRBV7-3	CASSLFGGSNEQFF
TRBV28	CASSSSNSSSGNTIYF
TRBV7-6	CASSPGQGNTQYF
TRBV7-2	CASSTRQGRNIQYF
TRBV7-3	CASSLGTNDREETQYF
TRBV7-3	CASSSLAGGSRGTDTQYF
TRBV27	CASSLRRVTDTQYF
TRBV19	CASSTGTSAPGTQYF